One and the same sample provided the 4 T cell receptor beta chains below, sequenced in a study of identical twins. TCRdb reprocessed the 5' RACE reads with MiXCR, giving one entry per CDR3 protein. This sample has approximately 550,000 distinct CDR3 sequences, with about a fifth found just once. These records were also assigned to another study, of yellow fever vaccine responses in identical twins.

Sequenced material: CD4+ T cells sorted from blood. Receptor source: a woman aged 18-29 years in good health.

V usage is TRBV6-1 and J usage is TRBJ2-1; 7 nucleotides match TRBD1. Trimming cost V 5 bases and J 5 bases; bases outside gene matches: 9. CDR1 and CDR2 (germline): MNHNS, SASEGT. This CDR3 region has 15 residues. CDR3: CASSPRQGRHNEQFF. CDR3 in DNA: TGTGCCAGCAGTCCAAGACAGGGACGGCACAATGAGCAGTTCTTC.

This clonotype has just a few counts. The rearrangement links TRBV24-1 to TRBJ2-1, with 10 bases matching TRBD2. The CDR3 contains 14 residues. The ends lost 5 bases at V and 8 bases at J; junction bases unmatched: 5. Germline CDR1 KGHDR, CDR2 SFDVKD. The CDR3 DNA reads TGTGCCACCAGTGTTGGGCTAGCGGGGGATGAGCAGTTCTTC. This sequence encodes CATSVGLAGDEQFF.

The chain is built from TRBV12-3 or TRBV12-4 and TRBJ1-5, with D tentatively TRBD1 (5 bases). V was cut by 3 bases and J by 5 bases, with 11 bases left in between. CDR3 length: 14 amino acids. The CDR3 sequence is CASSFLGEDQPQHF. The CDR3 DNA reads as TGTGCCAGCAGTTTTTTGGGGGAAGATCAGCCCCAGCATTTT.

Many counts were recorded for this clonotype. CDR3 nucleotides: TGTGCCAGCAGCTTAGTTCGTGGAGGCAATGAGCAGTTCTTC. Protein: CASSLVRGGNEQFF. This chain connects TRBV7-2 to TRBJ2-1; D is perhaps TRBD2 (5 bases). The V and J ends lost 1 base and 6 bases respectively, with 10 bases between them. Germline V CDR1 and CDR2: SGHTA, FQGNSA. This CDR3 is 14 amino acids long.